The present T cell receptor beta chain was sequenced within a study of cytomegalovirus exposure and HLA in healthy donors. Method: immunoSEQ multiplex PCR; TCRdb's copy keeps in-frame clones and lacks some. The table records around 49,000 clones, 85% to 95% of them present only once. This CDR3 is 15 amino acids long. CDR1 and CDR2 from the germline V gene are MNHNY and SVGAGI (reference sequence). The ends were cut back, 5 bases at V and 4 bases at J, with 18 bases in the middle. Separate from the approximately 670-subject first cohort, the roughly 130-subject validation cohort was the one that the donors belonged to. General study results and limits: In vitro data verified a few CMV-associated chains as specific for CMV antigens. TCR clusters originating in the first cohort tended to co-occur in the approximately 120 validation repertoires, according to a later analysis. The investigators catalogued 150 to 200 TCR beta chains as cytomegalovirus-associated.

Points on this clone: What it binds is not known.

The chain is built from TRBV6-6 and TRBJ2-7; possibly TRBD1 for D (6 bases). Sequenced input: PBMCs. The TCR was taken from a man aged 18 to 29 in good health and CMV-seronegative. CDR3 loop: CASSRTRQAPYEQYF. In nucleotides, the CDR3 is TGTGCCAGCAGTCGGACCCGACAGGCGCCGTACGAGCAGTACTTC.